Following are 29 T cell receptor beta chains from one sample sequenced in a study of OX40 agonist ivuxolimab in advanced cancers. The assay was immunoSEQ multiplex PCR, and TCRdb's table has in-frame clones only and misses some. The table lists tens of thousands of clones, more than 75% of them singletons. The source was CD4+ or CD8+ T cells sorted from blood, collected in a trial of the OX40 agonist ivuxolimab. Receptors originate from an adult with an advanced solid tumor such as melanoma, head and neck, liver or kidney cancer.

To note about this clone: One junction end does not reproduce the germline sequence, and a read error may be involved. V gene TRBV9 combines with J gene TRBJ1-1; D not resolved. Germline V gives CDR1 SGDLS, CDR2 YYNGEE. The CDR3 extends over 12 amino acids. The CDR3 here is CASSGENAEAFF. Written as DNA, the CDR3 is TGTGCCAGCAGCGGTGAGAACGCTGAAGCTTTCTTT.

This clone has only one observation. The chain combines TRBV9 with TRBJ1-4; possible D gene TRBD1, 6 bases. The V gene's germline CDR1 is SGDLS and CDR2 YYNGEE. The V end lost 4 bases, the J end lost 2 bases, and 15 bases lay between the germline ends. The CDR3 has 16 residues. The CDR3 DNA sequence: TGTGCCAGCAGCCCCCTAGGGGGGCTTACTAATGAAAAACTGTTTTTT. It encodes CASSPLGGLTNEKLFF.

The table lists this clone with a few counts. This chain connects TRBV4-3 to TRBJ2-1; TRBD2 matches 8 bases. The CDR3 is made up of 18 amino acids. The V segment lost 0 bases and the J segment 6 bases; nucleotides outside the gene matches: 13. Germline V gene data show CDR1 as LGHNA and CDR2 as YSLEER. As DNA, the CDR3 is TGCGCCAGCAGCCAAGATCCCGGGGGACTAGGAGGGGGCAATGAGCAGTTCTTC. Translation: CASSQDPGGLGGGNEQFF.

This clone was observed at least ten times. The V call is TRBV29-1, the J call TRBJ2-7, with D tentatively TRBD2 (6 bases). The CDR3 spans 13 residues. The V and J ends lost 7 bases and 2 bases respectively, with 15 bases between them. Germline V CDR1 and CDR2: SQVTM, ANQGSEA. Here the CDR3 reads CSGLREYPYEQYF. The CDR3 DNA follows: TGCAGCGGGCTTCGGGAGTACCCCTACGAGCAGTACTTC.

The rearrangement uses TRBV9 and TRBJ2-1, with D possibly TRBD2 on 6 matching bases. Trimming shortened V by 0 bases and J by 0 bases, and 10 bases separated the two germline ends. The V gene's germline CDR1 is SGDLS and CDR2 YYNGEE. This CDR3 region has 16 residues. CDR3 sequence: CASSVGSGPSYNEQFF. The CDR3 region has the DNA TGTGCCAGCAGCGTAGGAAGCGGGCCCTCCTACAATGAGCAGTTCTTC.

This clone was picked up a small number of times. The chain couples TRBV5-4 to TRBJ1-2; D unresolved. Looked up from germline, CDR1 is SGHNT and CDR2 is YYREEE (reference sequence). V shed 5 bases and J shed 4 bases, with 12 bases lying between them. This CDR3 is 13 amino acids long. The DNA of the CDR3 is TGTGCCAGCAGTCCAGGCCAGAGCTATGGCTACACCTTC. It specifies CASSPGQSYGYTF.

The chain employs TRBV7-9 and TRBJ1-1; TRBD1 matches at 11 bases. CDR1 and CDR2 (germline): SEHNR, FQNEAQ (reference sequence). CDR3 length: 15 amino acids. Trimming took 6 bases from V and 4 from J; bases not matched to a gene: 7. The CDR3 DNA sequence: TGTGCCAGCAGACCCCCCGGGACAGGGGGCACTGAAGCTTTCTTT. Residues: CASRPPGTGGTEAFF. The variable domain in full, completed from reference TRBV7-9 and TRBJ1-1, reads DTGVSQNPRHKITKRGQNVTFRCDPISEHNRLYWYRQTLGQGPEFLTYFQNEAQLEKSRLLSDRFSAERPKGSFSTLEIQRTEQGDSAMYLCASRPPGTGGTEAFFGQGTRLTVV.

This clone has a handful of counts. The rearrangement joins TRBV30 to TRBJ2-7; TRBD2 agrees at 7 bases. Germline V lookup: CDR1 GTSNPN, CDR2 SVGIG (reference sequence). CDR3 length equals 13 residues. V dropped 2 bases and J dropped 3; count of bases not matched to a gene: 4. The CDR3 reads CAWSRLADYEQYF. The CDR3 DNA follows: TGTGCCTGGAGTCGCCTAGCGGACTACGAGCAGTACTTC.

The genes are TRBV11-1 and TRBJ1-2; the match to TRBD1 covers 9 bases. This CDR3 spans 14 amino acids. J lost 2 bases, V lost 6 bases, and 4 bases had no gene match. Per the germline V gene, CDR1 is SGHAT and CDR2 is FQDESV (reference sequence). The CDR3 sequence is CASSYRGQNYGYTF. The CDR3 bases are TGTGCCAGCAGTTACAGGGGGCAGAACTATGGCTACACCTTC.

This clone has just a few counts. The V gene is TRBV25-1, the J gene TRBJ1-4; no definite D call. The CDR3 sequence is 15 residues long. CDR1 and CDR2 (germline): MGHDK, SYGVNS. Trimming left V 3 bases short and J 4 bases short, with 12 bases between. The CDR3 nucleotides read TGTGCCAGCAGTGATCAAAGGCTGGGTAATGAAAAACTGTTTTTT. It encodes CASSDQRLGNEKLFF.

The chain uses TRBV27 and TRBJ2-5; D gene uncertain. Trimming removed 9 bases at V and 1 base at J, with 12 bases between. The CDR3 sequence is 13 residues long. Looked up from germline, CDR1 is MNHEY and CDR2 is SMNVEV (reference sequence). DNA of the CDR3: TGTGCCAGTGGACCGGTTGGCCAAGAGACCCAGTACTTC. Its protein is CASGPVGQETQYF.

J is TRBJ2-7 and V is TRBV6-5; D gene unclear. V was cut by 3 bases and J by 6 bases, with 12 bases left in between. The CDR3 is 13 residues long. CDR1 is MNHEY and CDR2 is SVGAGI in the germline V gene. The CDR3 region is CASSYMGSGEQYF. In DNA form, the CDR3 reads TGTGCCAGCAGTTATATGGGTTCGGGCGAGCAGTACTTC.

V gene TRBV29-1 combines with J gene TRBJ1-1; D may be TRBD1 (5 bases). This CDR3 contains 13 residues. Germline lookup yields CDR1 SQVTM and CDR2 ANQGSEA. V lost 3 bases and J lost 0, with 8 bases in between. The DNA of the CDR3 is TGCAGCGTTGAGGCGGGGCTGAACACTGAAGCTTTCTTT. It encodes CSVEAGLNTEAFF.

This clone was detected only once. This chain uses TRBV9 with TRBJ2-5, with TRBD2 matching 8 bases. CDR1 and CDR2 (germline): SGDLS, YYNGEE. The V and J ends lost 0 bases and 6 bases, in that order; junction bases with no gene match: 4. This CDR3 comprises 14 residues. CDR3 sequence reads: CASSVAGGEQTQYF. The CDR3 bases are TGTGCCAGCAGCGTAGCGGGGGGGGAACAGACCCAGTACTTC.

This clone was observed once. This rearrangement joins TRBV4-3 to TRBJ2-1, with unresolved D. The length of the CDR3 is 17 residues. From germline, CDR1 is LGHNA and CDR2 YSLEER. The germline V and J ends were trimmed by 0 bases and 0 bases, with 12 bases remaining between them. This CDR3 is CASSQDYSLYSYNEQFF. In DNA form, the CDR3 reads TGCGCCAGCAGCCAAGATTATAGCCTTTACTCCTACAATGAGCAGTTCTTC.

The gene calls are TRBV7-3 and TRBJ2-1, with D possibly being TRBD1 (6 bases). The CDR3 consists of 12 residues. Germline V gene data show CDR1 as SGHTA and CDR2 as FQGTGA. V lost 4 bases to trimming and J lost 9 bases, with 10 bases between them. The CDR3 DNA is TGTGCCAGCAGCTCCGGGACACCTGAGCAGTTCTTC. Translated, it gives CASSSGTPEQFF. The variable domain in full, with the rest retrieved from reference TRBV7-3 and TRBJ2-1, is GAGVSQTPSNKVTEKGKYVELRCDPISGHTALYWYRQSLGQGPEFLIYFQGTGAADDSGLPNDRFFAVRPEGSVSTLKIQRTERGDSAVYLCASSSGTPEQFFGPGTRLTVL.

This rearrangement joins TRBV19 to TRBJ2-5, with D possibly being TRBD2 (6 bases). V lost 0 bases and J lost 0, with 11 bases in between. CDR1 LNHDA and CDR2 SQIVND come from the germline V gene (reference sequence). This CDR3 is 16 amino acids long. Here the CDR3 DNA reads TGTGCCAGTAGTATAGAAGGCGGGACGTACCAAGAGACCCAGTACTTC. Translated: CASSIEGGTYQETQYF.

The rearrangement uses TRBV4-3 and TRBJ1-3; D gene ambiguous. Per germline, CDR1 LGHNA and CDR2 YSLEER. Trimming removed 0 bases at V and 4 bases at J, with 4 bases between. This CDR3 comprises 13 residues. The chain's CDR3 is CASSQDEGNTIYF. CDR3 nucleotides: TGCGCCAGCAGCCAAGATGAGGGAAACACCATATATTTT.

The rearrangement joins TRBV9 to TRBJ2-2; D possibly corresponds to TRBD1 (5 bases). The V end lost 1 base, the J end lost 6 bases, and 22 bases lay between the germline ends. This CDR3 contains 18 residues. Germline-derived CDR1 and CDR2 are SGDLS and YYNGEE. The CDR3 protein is CASSVSPVLRSGSGELFF. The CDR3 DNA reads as TGTGCCAGCAGCGTATCACCCGTACTAAGATCAGGGTCCGGGGAGCTGTTTTTT.

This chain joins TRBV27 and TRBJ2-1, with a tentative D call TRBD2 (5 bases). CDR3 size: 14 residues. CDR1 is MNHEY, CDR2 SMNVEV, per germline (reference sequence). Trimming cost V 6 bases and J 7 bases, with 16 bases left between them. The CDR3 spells CASSPEGRTNEQFF. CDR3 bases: TGTGCCAGCAGCCCTGAGGGCCGTACGAATGAGCAGTTCTTC.

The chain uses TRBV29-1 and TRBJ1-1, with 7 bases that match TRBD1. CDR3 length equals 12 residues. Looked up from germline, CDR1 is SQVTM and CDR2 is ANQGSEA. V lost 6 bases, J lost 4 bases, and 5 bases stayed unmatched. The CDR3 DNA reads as TGCAGCGTCCGAACAGGGGCCACTGAAGCTTTCTTT. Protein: CSVRTGATEAFF.

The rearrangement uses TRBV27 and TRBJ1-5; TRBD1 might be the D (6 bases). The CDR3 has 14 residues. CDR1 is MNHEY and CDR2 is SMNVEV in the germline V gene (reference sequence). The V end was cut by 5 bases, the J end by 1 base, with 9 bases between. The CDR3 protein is CASSLQGSNQPQHF. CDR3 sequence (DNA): TGTGCCAGCAGTCTACAGGGAAGCAATCAGCCCCAGCATTTT.

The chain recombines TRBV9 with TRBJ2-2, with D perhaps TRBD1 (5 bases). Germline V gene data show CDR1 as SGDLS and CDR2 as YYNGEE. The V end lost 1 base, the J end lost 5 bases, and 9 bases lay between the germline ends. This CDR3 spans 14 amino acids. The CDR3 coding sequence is TGTGCCAGCAGCGTACGATCAGGGACCGGGGAGCTGTTTTTT. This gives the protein CASSVRSGTGELFF.

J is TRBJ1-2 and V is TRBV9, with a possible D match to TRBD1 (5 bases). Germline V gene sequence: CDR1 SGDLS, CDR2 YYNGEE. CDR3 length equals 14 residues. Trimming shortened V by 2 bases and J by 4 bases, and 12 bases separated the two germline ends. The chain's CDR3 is CASSVVEGPYGYTF. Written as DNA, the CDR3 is TGTGCCAGCAGCGTCGTAGAGGGGCCCTATGGCTACACCTTC.

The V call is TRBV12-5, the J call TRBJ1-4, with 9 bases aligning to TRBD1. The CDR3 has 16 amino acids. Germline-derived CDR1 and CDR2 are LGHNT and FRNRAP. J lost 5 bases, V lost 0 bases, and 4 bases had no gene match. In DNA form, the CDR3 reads TGTGCTAGTGGTTTGGTACCCACAGGGGGCAATGAAAAACTGTTTTTT. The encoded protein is CASGLVPTGGNEKLFF.

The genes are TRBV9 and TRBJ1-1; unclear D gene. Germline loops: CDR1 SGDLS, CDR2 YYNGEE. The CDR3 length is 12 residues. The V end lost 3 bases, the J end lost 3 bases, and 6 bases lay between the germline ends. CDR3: CASSAWDTEAFF. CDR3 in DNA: TGTGCCAGCAGCGCTTGGGACACTGAAGCTTTCTTT.

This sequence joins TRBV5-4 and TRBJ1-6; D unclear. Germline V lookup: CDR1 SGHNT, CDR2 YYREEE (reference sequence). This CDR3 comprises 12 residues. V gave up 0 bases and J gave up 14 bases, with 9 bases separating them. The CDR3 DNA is TGTGCCAGCAGCTTGGGCGGGTGGGCCCTCCACTTT. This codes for CASSLGGWALHF.

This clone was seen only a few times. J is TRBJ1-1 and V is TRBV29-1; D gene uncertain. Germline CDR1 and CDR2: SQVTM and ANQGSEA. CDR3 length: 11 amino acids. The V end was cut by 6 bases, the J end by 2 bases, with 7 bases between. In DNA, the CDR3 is TGCAGCGTGAGCCTAAACACTGAAGCTTTCTTT. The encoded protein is CSVSLNTEAFF.

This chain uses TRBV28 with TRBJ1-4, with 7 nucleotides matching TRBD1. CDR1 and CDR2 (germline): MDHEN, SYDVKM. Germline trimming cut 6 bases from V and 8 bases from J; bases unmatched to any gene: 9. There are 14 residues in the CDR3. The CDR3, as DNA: TGTGCCAGCAGCTCCATCGACAGGGTAGAAAAACTGTTTTTT. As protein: CASSSIDRVEKLFF.